The 24 T cell receptor beta chains presented below share a single source sample, sequenced in a study of shared clonotypes between healthy human individuals (dated by TCRdb to the early 2020s). Libraries were constructed by the immunoSEQ multiplex PCR assay. Drawn from immuneACCESS, this table holds only the in-frame rearrangements with V and J called that TCRdb kept. Clones are partly lost; checked studies trace under half to an unresolved V gene and leave the rest unexplained. The sample contains about 1 million clones, about three quarters of them found a single time. 1.4% of the sample is taken by the ten largest. Sequenced: memory CD4+ T cells sorted from blood. Taken with the paper, the label for cell subset or site translates to: CD45RA-negative fraction. The receptors here all came from a man between 18 and 35 years old in good health.

The V and J genes are TRBV19 and TRBJ1-5; no reliable D call. This CDR3 comprises 14 residues. The germline CDR1 and CDR2 sequences are LNHDA and SQIVND (reference sequence). Trimming left V 6 bases short and J 5 bases short, with 14 bases between. The CDR3 is CASRFSGSYQPQHF. CDR3 bases: TGTGCCAGTAGATTCAGCGGGAGCTATCAGCCCCAGCATTTT.

The rearrangement uses TRBV5-6 and TRBJ1-2, with no clear D. With 0 bases removed from V and 0 bases from J, the gap between germline ends came to 9 bases. CDR3 length: 15 amino acids. CDR1 and CDR2 (germline): SGHDT, YYEEEE. In DNA, the CDR3 is TGTGCCAGCAGCTTGGCAGCGGCTACTAACTATGGCTACACCTTC. Its translation: CASSLAAATNYGYTF.

Worth noting for this clone: A read error may explain this, as a much larger clone is one base away. Other DNA variants within this sample encode the same CDR3. V is TRBV2 and J is TRBJ1-1; no reliable D call. Germline CDR1 reads SNHLY; CDR2 reads FYNNEI. V gave up 4 bases and J gave up 1 base, with 7 bases separating them. CDR3 length equals 13 residues. The CDR3 reads CASSGEGNTEAFF. In DNA form, the CDR3 reads TGTGCCAGCAGTGGAGAGGGGAACACTGAAGCTTTCTTT.

In its sample, this clone was seen many times. This chain uses TRBV29-1 with TRBJ1-1, with a tentative D call TRBD1 (6 bases). CDR3 length: 12 amino acids. V lost 7 bases and J 3 bases, leaving 12 bases between the germline ends. Germline V gene lookup returns CDR1 SQVTM and CDR2 ANQGSEA. CDR3 region: CSGHRGHTEAFF. The CDR3 bases are TGCAGCGGCCATCGGGGGCACACTGAAGCTTTCTTT. The whole variable domain, remainder taken from reference TRBV29-1 and TRBJ1-1, is SAVISQKPSRDICQRGTSLTIQCQVDSQVTMMFWYRQQPGQSLTLIATANQGSEATYESGFVIDKFPISRPNLTFSTLTVSNMSPEDSSIYLCSGHRGHTEAFFGQGTRLTVV.

In the case of this clone: Other DNA variants within this sample encode the same CDR3. The chain uses TRBV19 and TRBJ1-1, with 9 positions matching TRBD1. The CDR3 runs to 14 residues. The V gene end was trimmed by 6 bases and the J gene end by 2 bases; junction bases not matched to a gene: 4. CDR1 is LNHDA and CDR2 is SQIVND in the germline V gene (reference sequence). The CDR3 sequence: CASSRTGVNTEAFF. The CDR3 coding sequence is TGTGCCAGTAGCCGGACAGGGGTTAACACTGAAGCTTTCTTT.

The chain couples TRBV2 to TRBJ1-1; D is unresolved. This CDR3 comprises 12 residues. V lost 7 bases to trimming and J lost 1 base, with 7 bases between them. Germline assignment: CDR1 SNHLY and CDR2 FYNNEI. CDR3 amino acids: CASKQTNTEAFF. In nucleotides, the CDR3 is TGTGCCAGCAAACAGACGAACACTGAAGCTTTCTTT. Supplemented by reference TRBV2 and TRBJ1-1, the full variable domain reads EPEVTQTPSHQVTQMGQEVILRCVPISNHLYFYWYRQILGQKVEFLVSFYNNEISEKSEIFDDQFSVERPDGSNFTLKIRSTKLEDSAMYFCASKQTNTEAFFGQGTRLTVV.

The genes are TRBV7-3 and TRBJ2-3, with TRBD2 identical over 7 bases. Trimming removed 2 bases from V and 6 bases from J; junction bases left unmatched: 8. The CDR3 extends over 15 amino acids. Looked up from germline, CDR1 is SGHTA and CDR2 is FQGTGA. The CDR3 spells CASSLGGGVADTQYF. The CDR3 coding sequence is TGTGCCAGCAGCTTAGGCGGGGGAGTGGCCGATACGCAGTATTTT.

CDR3: CASSLGNSANEQFF. DNA of the CDR3: TGCGCCAGCAGCCTCGGAAACTCAGCCAATGAGCAGTTCTTC. The chain couples TRBV5-1 to TRBJ2-1; unclear D gene. Per germline, CDR1 SGHRS and CDR2 YFSETQ. Trimming pared 4 bases from V and 6 bases from J, leaving 14 bases between. There are 14 residues in the CDR3.

The chain couples TRBV19 to TRBJ1-4, with a weak D call TRBD1 (6 bases). Trimming pared 3 bases from V and 2 bases from J, leaving 10 bases between. CDR1 LNHDA and CDR2 SQIVND come from the germline V gene (reference sequence). The CDR3 runs 15 residues. DNA of the CDR3: TGTGCCAGTAGTATGCGAAGGGGGACTAATGAAAAACTGTTTTTT. Translated: CASSMRRGTNEKLFF.

This clone was seen a single time. The V gene is TRBV5-5, the J gene TRBJ1-1, with D perhaps matching TRBD1 (5 bases). The CDR3 is 18 residues long. The germline V gene encodes CDR1 SGHKS and CDR2 YYEKEE (reference sequence). Trimming pared 4 bases from V and 1 base from J, leaving 23 bases between. CDR3 sequence (DNA): TGTGCCAGCAGCACCCATGAGGGGACGGTATCGTGGAACACTGAAGCTTTCTTT. Translating gives CASSTHEGTVSWNTEAFF.

In regard to this clone: A much larger clone is a single base away; this may be a read error. Distinct nucleotide sequences in the sample also encode this CDR3. This chain joins TRBV5-4 and TRBJ1-4; maybe TRBD1 (5 bases). The CDR3 runs to 15 residues. Trimming took off 3 bases at V and 0 bases at J, with 9 bases between the two ends. Germline CDR1 reads SGHNT; CDR2 reads YYREEE (reference sequence). This CDR3 reads CASSSGGTTNEKLFF. The CDR3 DNA is TGTGCCAGCAGCTCGGGGGGGACAACTAATGAAAAACTGTTTTTT.

Of note for this clone: The same CDR3 can be traced to other DNA sequences in this sample. This chain connects TRBV11-2 to TRBJ2-7; D may be TRBD1 (6 bases). V gave up 6 bases and J gave up 2 bases, with 17 bases separating them. The CDR3 contains 15 residues. CDR1 is SGHAT, CDR2 FQNNGV, per germline. CDR3 sequence: CASRELRTAPYEQYF. CDR3 in DNA: TGTGCCAGCAGAGAGCTCCGGACAGCTCCCTACGAGCAGTACTTC.

CDR3 nucleotide sequence: TGTGCCAGCAGCTCACAGGGGCTTCACACCGGGGAGCTGTTTTTT. It yields the protein CASSSQGLHTGELFF. This rearrangement joins TRBV5-6 to TRBJ2-2; TRBD1 matches at 7 bases. V shed 3 bases and J 3 bases; nucleotides not matched to a gene: 5. This CDR3 comprises 15 residues. The germline V gene has CDR1 SGHDT and CDR2 YYEEEE.

The chain joins TRBV9 to TRBJ2-5; D call uncertain. Germline V gene data show CDR1 as SGDLS and CDR2 as YYNGEE. The CDR3 is 12 residues long. With 4 bases removed from V and 5 bases from J, the gap between germline ends came to 9 bases. This chain's CDR3 is CASSPSAETQYF. CDR3 DNA sequence: TGTGCCAGCAGCCCCTCTGCCGAGACCCAGTACTTC.

Only one count was recorded for this clone. The rearrangement joins TRBV6-5 to TRBJ1-5, with D hard to call. Trimming stripped 8 bases from V and 2 bases from J, with 13 bases between. CDR1 MNHEY and CDR2 SVGAGI come from the germline V gene. This CDR3 region has 14 residues. The CDR3 DNA follows: TGTGCCAGCGTTTCCGTCCCGGGCAATCAGCCCCAGCATTTT. This gives the protein CASVSVPGNQPQHF.

V and J are TRBV6-5 and TRBJ1-3; TRBD1 matches 8 bases. This CDR3 region has 16 residues. Per germline, CDR1 MNHEY and CDR2 SVGAGI. V trimming: 4 bases; J trimming: 4 bases; junction bases outside the gene matches: 9. CDR3 region: CASSFRMDRAGNTIYF. The DNA of the CDR3 is TGTGCCAGCAGTTTTAGAATGGACAGGGCAGGAAACACCATATATTTT.

This clone was recorded only once. The rearrangement joins TRBV28 to TRBJ1-5; perhaps TRBD1 as D (5 bases). The CDR3 is 12 residues long. Germline CDR1 MDHEN, CDR2 SYDVKM. The CDR3 reads CSGGRSNQPQHF. The CDR3 DNA is TGTAGCGGGGGTAGGAGCAATCAGCCCCAGCATTTT. The full variable domain, with the rest looked up from reference TRBV28 and TRBJ1-5, is DVKVTQSSRYLVKRTGEKVFLECVQDMDHENMFWYRQDPGLGLRLIYFSYDVKMKEKGDIPEGYSVSREKKERFSLILESASTNQTSMYLCSGGRSNQPQHFGDGTRLSIL.

The V gene is TRBV2, the J gene TRBJ2-5; 12 nucleotides line up with TRBD2. The CDR3 contains 15 residues. Germline values: CDR1 SNHLY, CDR2 FYNNEI. V trimming: 5 bases; J trimming: 1 base; junction bases outside the gene matches: 2. CDR3 in DNA: TGTGCCAGCAGTCCTAGCGGGGGGGCCCAAGAGACCCAGTACTTC. It encodes CASSPSGGAQETQYF.

The CDR3 region has the DNA TGTGCCGGACAGACCCTCTCTGGAAACACCATATATTTT. Protein sequence: CAGQTLSGNTIYF. The chain links TRBV7-9 to TRBJ1-3; D is perhaps TRBD1 (6 bases). CDR1 and CDR2 (germline): SEHNR, FQNEAQ (reference sequence). With 11 bases removed from V and 0 bases from J, the gap between germline ends came to 11 bases. The length of the CDR3 is 13 residues.

This chain uses TRBV18 with TRBJ2-3; TRBD2 matches at 8 bases. V trimming: 0 bases; J trimming: 2 bases; junction bases outside the gene matches: 4. Germline V gene sequence: CDR1 KGHSH, CDR2 LQKENI. This CDR3 contains 16 residues. CDR3 sequence (DNA): TGTGCCAGCTCACCACCCGGGACTAGATCCACAGATACGCAGTATTTT. Translation gives CASSPPGTRSTDTQYF.

The CDR3: CASSLGGQVYEQYF. The CDR3 DNA follows: TGCGCCAGCAGCTTGGGGGGGCAGGTTTACGAGCAGTACTTC. The chain uses TRBV5-1 and TRBJ2-7; possibly TRBD1 for D (6 bases). V gave up 0 bases and J gave up 4 bases, with 11 bases separating them. CDR1 is SGHRS and CDR2 is YFSETQ in the germline V gene. This CDR3 has 14 residues.

The chain uses TRBV19 and TRBJ1-5; D unresolved. The CDR3 length is 15 residues. Trimming took 7 bases from V and 4 from J, leaving 17 bases between them. The V gene's germline CDR1 is LNHDA and CDR2 SQIVND (reference sequence). The CDR3 coding sequence is TGTGCCAGTAAGGGAGGAGGGCTCCTTAATCAGCCCCAGCATTTT. Amino acid sequence: CASKGGGLLNQPQHF.

The CDR3: CASSLEKLRGPLYGYTF. The DNA of the CDR3 is TGTGCCAGCAGCTTGGAAAAGCTCAGGGGACCCCTGTATGGCTACACCTTC. This chain uses TRBV5-6 with TRBJ1-2; D possibly corresponds to TRBD1 (6 bases). V was trimmed by 0 bases and J by 5 bases, leaving 20 bases between them. The CDR3 spans 17 residues. CDR1 and CDR2 from the germline V gene are SGHDT and YYEEEE.

This clone has only one observation. The chain is built from TRBV7-2 and TRBJ1-5, with D hard to call. V was cut by 1 base and J by 4 bases, with 17 bases left in between. CDR1 is SGHTA and CDR2 is FQGNSA in the germline V gene. This CDR3 has 17 residues. CDR3 DNA: TGTGCCAGCAGCTTAGGGATGGGTGGTACCCGGAATCAGCCCCAGCATTTT. Residues: CASSLGMGGTRNQPQHF. Based on the CDR3 plus reference TRBV7-2 and TRBJ1-5, the full variable domain is GAGVSQSPSNKVTEKGKDVELRCDPISGHTALYWYRQSLGQGLEFLIYFQGNSAPDKSGLPSDRFSAERTGGSVSTLTIQRTQQEDSAVYLCASSLGMGGTRNQPQHFGDGTRLSIL.